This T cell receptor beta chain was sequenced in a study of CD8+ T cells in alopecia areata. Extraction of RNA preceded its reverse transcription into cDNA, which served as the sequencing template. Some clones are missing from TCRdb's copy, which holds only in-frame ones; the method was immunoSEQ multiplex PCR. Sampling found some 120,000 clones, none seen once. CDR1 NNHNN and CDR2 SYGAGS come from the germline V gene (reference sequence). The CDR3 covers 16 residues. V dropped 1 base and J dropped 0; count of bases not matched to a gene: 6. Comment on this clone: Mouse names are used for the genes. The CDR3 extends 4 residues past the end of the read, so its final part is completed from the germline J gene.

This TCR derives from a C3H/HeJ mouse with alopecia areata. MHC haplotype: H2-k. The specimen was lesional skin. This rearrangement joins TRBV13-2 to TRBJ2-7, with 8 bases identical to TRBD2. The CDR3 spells CASGDSTGGSSYEQYF. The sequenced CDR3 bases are TGTGCCAGCGGTGATAGTACTGGGGGAAGCTCCTAT.